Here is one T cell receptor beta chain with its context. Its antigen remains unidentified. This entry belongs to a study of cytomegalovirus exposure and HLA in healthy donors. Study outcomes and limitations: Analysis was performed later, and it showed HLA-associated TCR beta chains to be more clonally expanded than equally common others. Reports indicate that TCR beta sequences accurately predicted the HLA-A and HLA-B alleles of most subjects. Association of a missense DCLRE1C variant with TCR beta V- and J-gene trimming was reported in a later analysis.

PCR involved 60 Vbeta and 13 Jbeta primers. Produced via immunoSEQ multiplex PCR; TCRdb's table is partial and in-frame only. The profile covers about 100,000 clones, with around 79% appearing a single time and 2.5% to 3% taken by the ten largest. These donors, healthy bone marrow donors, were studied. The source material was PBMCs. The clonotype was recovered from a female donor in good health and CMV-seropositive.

The CDR3 loop is CASSLGLATDTQYF. CDR3 DNA sequence: TGTGCCAGCAGCTTGGGCCTAGCCACAGATACGCAGTATTTT. This chain connects TRBV5-4 to TRBJ2-3; maybe TRBD2 (5 bases). Trimming cost V 0 bases and J 2 bases, with 7 bases left between them. Germline lookup yields CDR1 SGHNT and CDR2 YYREEE (reference sequence). There are 14 residues in the CDR3.